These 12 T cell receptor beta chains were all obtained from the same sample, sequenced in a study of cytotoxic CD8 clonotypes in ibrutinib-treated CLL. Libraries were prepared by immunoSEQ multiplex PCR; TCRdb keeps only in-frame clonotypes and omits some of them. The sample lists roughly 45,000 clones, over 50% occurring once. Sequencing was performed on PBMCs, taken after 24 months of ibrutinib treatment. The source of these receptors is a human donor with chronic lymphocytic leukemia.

The CDR3 protein is CASSLRTSGDLRVDTQYF. The CDR3 DNA reads as TGTGCCAGCAGCTTAAGGACTAGCGGGGACCTCCGGGTAGATACGCAGTATTTT. The chain links TRBV11-2 to TRBJ2-3; 12 nucleotides line up with TRBD2. The CDR3 spans 18 residues. Germline CDR1 reads SGHAT; CDR2 reads FQNNGV. J was trimmed by 5 bases and V by 2 bases; bases with no gene match: 11.

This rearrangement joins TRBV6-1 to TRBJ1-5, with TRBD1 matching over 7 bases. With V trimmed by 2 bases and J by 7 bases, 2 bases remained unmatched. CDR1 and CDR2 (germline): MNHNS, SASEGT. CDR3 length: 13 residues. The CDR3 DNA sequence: TGTGCCAGCAGTGAAACAGGGGTCCAGCCCCAGCATTTT. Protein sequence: CASSETGVQPQHF.

The CDR3 DNA reads TGTGCCAGCAGCTTTGGTAATCTGGGTACTGAAGCTTTCTTT. It specifies CASSFGNLGTEAFF. The chain joins TRBV7-9 to TRBJ1-1; D remains ambiguous. Deletions cut 3 bases from V and 5 bases from J, with 13 bases between. The CDR3 runs 14 residues. Germline-derived CDR1 and CDR2 are SEHNR and FQNEAQ (reference sequence).

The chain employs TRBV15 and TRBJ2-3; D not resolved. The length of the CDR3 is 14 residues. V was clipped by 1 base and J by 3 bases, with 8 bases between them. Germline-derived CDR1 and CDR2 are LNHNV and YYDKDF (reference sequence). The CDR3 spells CATSRVYGTDTQYF. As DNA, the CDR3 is TGTGCCACCAGCAGAGTCTACGGGACAGATACGCAGTATTTT. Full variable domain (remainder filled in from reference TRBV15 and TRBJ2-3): DAMVIQNPRYQVTQFGKPVTLSCSQTLNHNVMYWYQQKSSQAPKLLFHYYDKDFNNEADTPDNFQSRRPNTSFCFLDIRSPGLGDTAMYLCATSRVYGTDTQYFGPGTRLTVL.

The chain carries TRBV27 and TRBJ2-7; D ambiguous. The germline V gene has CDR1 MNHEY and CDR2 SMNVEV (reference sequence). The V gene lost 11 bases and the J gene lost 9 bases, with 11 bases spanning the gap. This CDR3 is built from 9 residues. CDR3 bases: TGTGCCGCCGAAACTACGCAGTACTTC. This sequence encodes CAAETTQYF.

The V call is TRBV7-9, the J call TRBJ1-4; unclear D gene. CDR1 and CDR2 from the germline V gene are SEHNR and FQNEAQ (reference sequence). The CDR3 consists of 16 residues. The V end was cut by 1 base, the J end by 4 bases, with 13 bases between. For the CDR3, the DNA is TGTGCCAGCAGCTTAGATCGGAGCGGGTTTAATGAAAAACTGTTTTTT. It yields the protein CASSLDRSGFNEKLFF.

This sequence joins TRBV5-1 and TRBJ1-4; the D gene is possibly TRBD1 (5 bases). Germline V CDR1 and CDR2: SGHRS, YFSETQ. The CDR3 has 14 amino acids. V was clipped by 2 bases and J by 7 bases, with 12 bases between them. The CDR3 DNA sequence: TGCGCCAGCAGCTTATTAGGGGACGGTGAAAAACTGTTTTTT. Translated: CASSLLGDGEKLFF. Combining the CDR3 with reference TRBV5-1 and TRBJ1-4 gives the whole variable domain KAGVTQTPRYLIKTRGQQVTLSCSPISGHRSVSWYQQTPGQGLQFLFEYFSETQRNKGNFPGRFSGRQFSNSRSEMNVSTLELGDSALYLCASSLLGDGEKLFFGSGTQLSVL.

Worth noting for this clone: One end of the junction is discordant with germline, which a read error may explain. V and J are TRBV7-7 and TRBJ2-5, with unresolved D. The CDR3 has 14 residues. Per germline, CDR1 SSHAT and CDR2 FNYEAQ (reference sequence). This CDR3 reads CASSLRPASETQYF. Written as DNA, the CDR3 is TGTGCTAGCAGCCTCAGACCGGCTTCGGAGACCCAGTACTTC. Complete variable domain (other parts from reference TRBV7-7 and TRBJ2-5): GAGVSQSPRYKVTKRGQDVTLRCDPISSHATLYWYQQALGQGPEFLTYFNYEAQPDKSGLPSDRFSAERPEGSISTLTIQRTEQRDSAMYRCASSLRPASETQYFGPGTRLLVL.

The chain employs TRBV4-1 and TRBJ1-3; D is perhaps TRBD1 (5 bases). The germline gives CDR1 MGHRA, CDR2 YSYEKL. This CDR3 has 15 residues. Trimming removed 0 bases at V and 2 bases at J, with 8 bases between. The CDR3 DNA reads TGCGCCAGCAGCCAAGATCCGGGGCCTGGAAACACCATATATTTT. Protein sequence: CASSQDPGPGNTIYF.

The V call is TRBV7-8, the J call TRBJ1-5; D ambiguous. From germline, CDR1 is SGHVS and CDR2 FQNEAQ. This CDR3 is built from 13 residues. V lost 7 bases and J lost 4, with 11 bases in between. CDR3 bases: TGTGCCAGCACCCTCAACCGGAATCAGCCCCAGCATTTT. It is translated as CASTLNRNQPQHF.

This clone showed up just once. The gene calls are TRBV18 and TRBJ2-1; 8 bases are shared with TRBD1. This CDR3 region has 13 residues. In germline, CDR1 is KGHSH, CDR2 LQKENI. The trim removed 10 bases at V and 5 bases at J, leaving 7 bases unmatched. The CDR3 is CATDRGRDNEQFF. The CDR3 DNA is TGTGCCACAGACAGGGGTAGGGACAATGAGCAGTTCTTC. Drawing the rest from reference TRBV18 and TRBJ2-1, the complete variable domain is NAGVMQNPRHLVRRRGQEARLRCSPMKGHSHVYWYRQLPEEGLKFMVYLQKENIIDESGMPKERFSAEFPKEGPSILRIQQVVRGDSAAYFCATDRGRDNEQFFGPGTRLTVL.

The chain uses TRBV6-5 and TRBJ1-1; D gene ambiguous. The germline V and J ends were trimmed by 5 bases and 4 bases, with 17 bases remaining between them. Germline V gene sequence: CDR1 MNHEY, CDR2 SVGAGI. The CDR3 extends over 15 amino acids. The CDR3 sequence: CASSKHTNPITEAFF. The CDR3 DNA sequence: TGTGCCAGCAGTAAACACACTAACCCTATCACTGAAGCTTTCTTT.